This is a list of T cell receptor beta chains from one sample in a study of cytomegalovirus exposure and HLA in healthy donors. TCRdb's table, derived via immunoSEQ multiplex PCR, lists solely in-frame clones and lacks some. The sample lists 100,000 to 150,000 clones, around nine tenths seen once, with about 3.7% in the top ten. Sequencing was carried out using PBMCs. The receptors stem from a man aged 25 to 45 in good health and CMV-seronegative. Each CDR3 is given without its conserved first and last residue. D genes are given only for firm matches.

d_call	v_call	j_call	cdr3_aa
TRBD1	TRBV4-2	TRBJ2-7	ASSQPGQGVEQY
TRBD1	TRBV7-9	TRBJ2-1	ASSYTPGGYNEQF
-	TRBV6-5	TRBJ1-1	ASSYPGKGRAEAF
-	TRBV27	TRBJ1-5	ASSSGGPDQPQH
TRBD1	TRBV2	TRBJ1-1	ASRATGAQNTEAF
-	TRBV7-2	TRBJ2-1	ASSRGSYNEQF
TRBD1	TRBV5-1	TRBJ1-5	ASSPGTGISNQPQH
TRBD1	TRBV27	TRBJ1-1	ASSHRQGGTEAF
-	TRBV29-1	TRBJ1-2	SAPAVLQGYT
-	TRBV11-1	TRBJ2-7	ASSPGTYYEQY
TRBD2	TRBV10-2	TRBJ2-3	ARAAGGAVGDTQY
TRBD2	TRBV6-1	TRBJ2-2	AIPEGGVVGGELF
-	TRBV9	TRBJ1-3	ASSPRTESSGNTIY
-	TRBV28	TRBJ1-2	ASSLYPSGPDYGYT
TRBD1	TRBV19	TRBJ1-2	ASSIQGAVYGYT
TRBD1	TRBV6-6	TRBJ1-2	ASSYLDRGLDGYT
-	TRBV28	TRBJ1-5	ASSFGGQPQH
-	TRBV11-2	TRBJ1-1	ASSLDGTLAF
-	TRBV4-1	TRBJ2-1	ASSQVPLNFRQAVGV
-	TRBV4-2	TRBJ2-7	ASSQSTYEQY
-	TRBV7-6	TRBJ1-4	ASSKERGSGEKLF
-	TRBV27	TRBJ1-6	ASSSGVAPLH
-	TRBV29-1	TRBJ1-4	SAWGVGEKLF
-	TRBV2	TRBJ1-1	ASSVLSRGAF
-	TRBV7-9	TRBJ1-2	ASSLRPLLGAELHGYT
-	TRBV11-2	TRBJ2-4	ASSLGQQLAKNIQY
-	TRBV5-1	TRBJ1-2	ASSARGAGYGYT
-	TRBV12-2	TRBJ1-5	ASRLDRGQPQH
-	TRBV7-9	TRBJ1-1	ASSLGQANTEAF
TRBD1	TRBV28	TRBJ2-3	ASSPGQGTDTQY
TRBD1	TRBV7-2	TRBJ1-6	ASSLRDRLNSPLH
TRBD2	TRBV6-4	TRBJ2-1	ASSPLAESSYNEQF
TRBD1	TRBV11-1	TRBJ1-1	ASSLGQGRYTEAF
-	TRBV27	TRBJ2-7	ASRRRGSYEQY
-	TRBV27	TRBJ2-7	ASRALEPLEQY
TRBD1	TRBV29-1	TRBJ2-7	SARQGGEQY
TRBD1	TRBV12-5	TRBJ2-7	ASGPLDRGDEQY
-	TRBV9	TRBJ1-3	ASSVEYDKGGTGNTIY
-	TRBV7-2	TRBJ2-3	ASSLAGGPTDTQY
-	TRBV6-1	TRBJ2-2	ASSTTASNTGELF
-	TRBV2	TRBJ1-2	ASSRDGGNYGYT
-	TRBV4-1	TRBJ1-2	ASSQGGFGYGYT
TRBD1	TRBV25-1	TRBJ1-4	ASSGGGVNEKLF
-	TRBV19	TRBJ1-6	ASSRGQNNSPLH
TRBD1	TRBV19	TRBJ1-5	ASSHPGQGGVAPQH
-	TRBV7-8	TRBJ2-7	ASSRDRRPTYEQY
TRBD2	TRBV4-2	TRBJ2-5	ASSQVQSGGWETQY
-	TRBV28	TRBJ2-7	ASRTAGYEQY
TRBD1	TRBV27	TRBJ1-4	ASKEAGGQGYNEKLF
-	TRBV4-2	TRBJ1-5	ASSQDKQGFNQPQH
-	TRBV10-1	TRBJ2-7	ASSESAANEQY
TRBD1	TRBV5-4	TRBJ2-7	ASSSAQGAGEQY
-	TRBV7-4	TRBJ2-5	ASSSGGDEETQY
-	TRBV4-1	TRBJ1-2	ASSQDKGTSLNYGYT
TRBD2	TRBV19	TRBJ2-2	ASTSVSGDLTGELF